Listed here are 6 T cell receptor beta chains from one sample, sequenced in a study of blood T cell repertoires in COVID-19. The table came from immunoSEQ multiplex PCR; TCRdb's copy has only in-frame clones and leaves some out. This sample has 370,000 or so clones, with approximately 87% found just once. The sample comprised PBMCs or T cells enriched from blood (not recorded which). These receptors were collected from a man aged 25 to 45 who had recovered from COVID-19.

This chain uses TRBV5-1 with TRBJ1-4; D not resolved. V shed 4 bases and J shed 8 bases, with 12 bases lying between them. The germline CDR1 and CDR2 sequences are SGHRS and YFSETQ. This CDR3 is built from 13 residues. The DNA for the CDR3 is TGCGCCAGCAGCCCCGGGCCGGGAGAAAAACTGTTTTTT. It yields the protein CASSPGPGEKLFF.

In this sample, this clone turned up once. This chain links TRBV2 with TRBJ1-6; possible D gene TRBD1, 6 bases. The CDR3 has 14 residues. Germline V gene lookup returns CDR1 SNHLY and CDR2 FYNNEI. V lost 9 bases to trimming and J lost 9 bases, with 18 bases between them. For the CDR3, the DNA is TGTGCCAGTACCAAAAAGGGGGAGGGTTCACCCCTCCACTTT. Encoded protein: CASTKKGEGSPLHF.

CDR3 in amino acids: CASSQVLRGNNYGYTF. The CDR3 nucleotides are TGCGCCAGCAGCCAAGTTTTGAGGGGGAACAACTATGGCTACACCTTC. The J gene is TRBJ1-2, the V gene TRBV4-3; a possible D gene is TRBD1 (6 bases). Trimming took 1 base from V and 2 from J, leaving 14 bases between them. The germline CDR1 and CDR2 sequences are LGHNA and YSLEER. The CDR3 sequence is 16 residues long.

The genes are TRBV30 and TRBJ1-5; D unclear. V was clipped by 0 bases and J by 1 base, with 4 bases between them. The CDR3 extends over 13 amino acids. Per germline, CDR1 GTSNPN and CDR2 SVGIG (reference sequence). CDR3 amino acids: CAWSVESNQPQHF. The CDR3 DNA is TGTGCCTGGAGTGTTGAGAGCAATCAGCCCCAGCATTTT.

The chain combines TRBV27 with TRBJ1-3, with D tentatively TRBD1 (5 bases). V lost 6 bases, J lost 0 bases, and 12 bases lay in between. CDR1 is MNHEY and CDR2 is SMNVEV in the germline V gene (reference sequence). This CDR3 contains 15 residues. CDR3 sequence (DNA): TGTGCCAGCAGGGAGGGGACCGTCTCTGGAAACACCATATATTTT. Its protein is CASREGTVSGNTIYF.

In DNA form, the CDR3 reads TGTGCCAGCAGCTTAGAACCGGACGGGACCTACGAGCAGTACTTC. This gives the protein CASSLEPDGTYEQYF. This rearrangement joins TRBV11-3 to TRBJ2-7; D is perhaps TRBD2 (5 bases). There are 15 residues in the CDR3. Deletions cut 0 bases from V and 2 bases from J, with 11 bases between. From germline, CDR1 is SGHNT and CDR2 YENEEA.